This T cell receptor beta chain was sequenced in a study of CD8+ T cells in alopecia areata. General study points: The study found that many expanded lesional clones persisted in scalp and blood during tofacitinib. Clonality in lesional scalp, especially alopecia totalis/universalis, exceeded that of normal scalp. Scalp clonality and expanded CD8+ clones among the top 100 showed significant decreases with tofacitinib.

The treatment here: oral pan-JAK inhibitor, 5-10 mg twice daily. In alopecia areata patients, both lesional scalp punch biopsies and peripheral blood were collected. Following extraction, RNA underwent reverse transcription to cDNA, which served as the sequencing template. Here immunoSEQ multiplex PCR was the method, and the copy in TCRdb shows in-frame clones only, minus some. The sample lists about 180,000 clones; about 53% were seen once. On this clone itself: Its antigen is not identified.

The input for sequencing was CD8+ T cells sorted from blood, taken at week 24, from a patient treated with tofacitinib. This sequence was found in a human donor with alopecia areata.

The CDR3 sequence is CASSFDPANEQFF. The CDR3 coding sequence is TGTGCCAGCAGTTTCGATCCTGCCAATGAGCAGTTCTTC. The chain has TRBV27 and TRBJ2-1; D ambiguous. This CDR3 comprises 13 residues. The V gene lost 3 bases and the J gene lost 6 bases, with 9 bases spanning the gap. Germline assignment: CDR1 MNHEY and CDR2 SMNVEV (reference sequence).